Each of the 30 T cell receptor beta chains below was sequenced from the same sample in a study of T cell responses to AZD1222 COVID-19 vaccine. Sequencing was performed with immunoSEQ multiplex PCR; in TCRdb, only in-frame clones are kept and a portion is missing. The sample yields some 140,000 clones, roughly nine tenths seen once. Specimen: peripheral blood, collected on day 0 of MenACWY control vaccination. These receptor sequences come from an adult in good health.

The gene calls are TRBV27 and TRBJ2-1; no reliable D call. The CDR3 length is 14 residues. Germline CDR1 is MNHEY and CDR2 is SMNVEV (reference sequence). The V gene lost 7 bases and the J gene lost 0 bases, with 10 bases spanning the gap. The CDR3 DNA sequence: TGTGCCAGCACAAGATACGGCTCCTACAATGAGCAGTTCTTC. This translates into CASTRYGSYNEQFF.

The chain uses TRBV11-2 and TRBJ2-5; 14 nucleotides line up with TRBD2. Germline-derived CDR1 and CDR2 are SGHAT and FQNNGV. This CDR3 has 19 amino acids. Germline trimming cut 5 bases from V and 5 bases from J; bases unmatched to any gene: 16. CDR3 loop: CASSPQPAGTSGSYETQYF. The CDR3 DNA reads TGTGCCAGCAGCCCGCAACCGGCGGGGACTAGCGGGAGTTATGAGACCCAGTACTTC.

V gene TRBV7-2 combines with J gene TRBJ2-7; 14 nucleotides agree with TRBD2. The junction had 8 bases not matched to a gene; V was cut back by 6 bases and J by 7 bases. The germline V gene has CDR1 SGHTA and CDR2 FQGNSA. The CDR3 runs to 15 residues. CDR3 protein: CASSSGTSGSPEQYF. In DNA form, the CDR3 reads TGTGCCAGCAGTTCCGGGACTAGCGGGAGCCCGGAGCAGTACTTC.

CDR3 amino acids: CASKQGIISGANVLTF. Here the CDR3 DNA reads TGTGCCAGCAAACAGGGCATAATCTCTGGGGCCAACGTCCTGACTTTC. The chain joins TRBV2 to TRBJ2-6; maybe TRBD1 (6 bases). The CDR3 contains 16 residues. Per germline, CDR1 SNHLY and CDR2 FYNNEI. Trimming removed 7 bases from V and 0 bases from J, with 13 bases in between.

DNA for the CDR3: TGCGCCAGCAGCTTAACACCCGGGACCCACAGCACAGATACGCAGTATTTT. This sequence encodes CASSLTPGTHSTDTQYF. The chain employs TRBV5-1 and TRBJ2-3; D assignment may be TRBD1 or TRBD2 (5 bases each). The CDR3 covers 17 residues. V dropped 2 bases and J dropped 0 bases, with 16 bases sitting between them. Germline CDR1 and CDR2: SGHRS and YFSETQ.

A few counts support this clone. The V gene is TRBV2, the J gene TRBJ2-2, with D possibly matching TRBD1 (5 bases). Germline CDR1 is SNHLY and CDR2 is FYNNEI. CDR3 length: 15 residues. Trimming stripped 5 bases from V and 0 bases from J, with 10 bases between. The CDR3 nucleotides read TGTGCCAGCAGTCCGACAGCTTCGAACACCGGGGAGCTGTTTTTT. It specifies CASSPTASNTGELFF.

The chain uses TRBV7-9 and TRBJ1-2, with 7 bases matching TRBD1. Losses at the gene ends were 2 bases for V and 4 bases for J; bases not matched to a gene: 7. CDR1 is SEHNR, CDR2 FQNEAQ, per germline (reference sequence). The CDR3 extends over 15 amino acids. CDR3 residues: CASSLFGQDVYGYTF. CDR3 coding DNA: TGTGCCAGCAGCTTATTTGGACAGGACGTCTATGGCTACACCTTC.

CDR3 sequence: CASSTRQGLGGTEAFF. CDR3 DNA: TGTGCCAGCAGCACCCGACAGGGGTTAGGAGGCACTGAAGCTTTCTTT. The chain joins TRBV9 to TRBJ1-1; 8 bases align to TRBD1. Germline V gives CDR1 SGDLS, CDR2 YYNGEE. CDR3 length: 16 residues. V was pared by 4 bases and J by 4 bases, with 12 bases of the junction left unmatched.

The J gene is TRBJ1-4, the V gene TRBV9; D might be TRBD1 (6 bases). Germline V gives CDR1 SGDLS, CDR2 YYNGEE. V lost 6 bases, J lost 6 bases, and 15 bases lay in between. CDR3 length: 14 residues. CDR3: CASTRGPIDEKLFF. In DNA form, the CDR3 reads TGTGCCAGCACCAGGGGCCCCATAGATGAAAAACTGTTTTTT. Filled out from reference TRBV9 and TRBJ1-4, the complete variable domain reads DSGVTQTPKHLITATGQRVTLRCSPRSGDLSVYWYQQSLDQGLQFLIQYYNGEERAKGNILERFSAQQFPDLHSELNLSSLELGDSALYFCASTRGPIDEKLFFGSGTQLSVL.

The rearrangement joins TRBV28 to TRBJ2-7; possibly TRBD1 or TRBD2 for D (5 bases each). The CDR3 is 13 amino acids. V shed 2 bases and J shed 3 bases, with 8 bases lying between them. CDR1 is MDHEN and CDR2 is SYDVKM in the germline V gene. DNA for the CDR3: TGTGCCAGCAGTTTACGGGACCACTACGAGCAGTACGTC. This sequence encodes CASSLRDHYEQYV.

V gene TRBV12-5 combines with J gene TRBJ1-2; D remains ambiguous. The CDR3 has 14 amino acids. Trimming removed 2 bases from V and 2 bases from J, with 9 bases in between. Germline V gives CDR1 LGHNT, CDR2 FRNRAP. CDR3 nucleotides: TGTGCTAGTGGTTTGCCCCCCGCAAACTATGGCTACACCTTC. Its protein product is CASGLPPANYGYTF.

The rearrangement joins TRBV19 to TRBJ2-5; possible D gene TRBD2, 6 bases. Germline V gene data show CDR1 as LNHDA and CDR2 as SQIVND (reference sequence). This CDR3 is built from 12 residues. V gave up 4 bases and J gave up 5 bases, with 8 bases separating them. For the CDR3, the DNA is TGTGCCAGTAGTACCCGGGGGGAGACCCAGTACTTC. This codes for CASSTRGETQYF.

This rearrangement joins TRBV19 to TRBJ1-2, with D unresolved. CDR1 LNHDA and CDR2 SQIVND come from the germline V gene (reference sequence). V was cut by 5 bases and J by 0 bases, with 10 bases left in between. This CDR3 has 14 residues. The DNA of the CDR3 is TGTGCCAGTAGTTCAGGTTTAGCTAACTATGGCTACACCTTC. Amino acids: CASSSGLANYGYTF.

This sequence joins TRBV5-3 and TRBJ1-5; D might be TRBD1 (6 bases). TRBV5-3 is reported as an ORF; its role is uncertain. Trimming shortened V by 1 base and J by 2 bases, and 10 bases separated the two germline ends. CDR3 size: 15 residues. The CDR3 reads CARSLRGECNQPQHF. CDR3 DNA: TGTGCCAGAAGCTTGAGGGGGGAGTGCAATCAGCCCCAGCATTTT.

The chain joins TRBV7-8 to TRBJ2-5, with D tentatively TRBD1 or TRBD2 (5 bases each). CDR1 and CDR2 (germline): SGHVS, FQNEAQ. The CDR3 runs to 15 residues. V lost 5 bases and J lost 6, with 19 bases in between. CDR3 DNA sequence: TGTGCCAGCAGCCGAGGGGAGATGGGGCTCCAGACCCAGTACTTC. It specifies CASSRGEMGLQTQYF.

This clone was seen more than once but under ten times. The chain combines TRBV19 with TRBJ2-5, with D possibly being TRBD1 (6 bases). This CDR3 spans 13 amino acids. Germline lookup yields CDR1 LNHDA and CDR2 SQIVND (reference sequence). Trimming shortened V by 4 bases and J by 7 bases, and 13 bases separated the two germline ends. CDR3 coding DNA: TGTGCCAGTAGTACTAATAAAGGGGGGACCCAGTACTTC. Protein sequence: CASSTNKGGTQYF.

V gene TRBV5-1 combines with J gene TRBJ2-1; possibly TRBD1 for D (5 bases). Germline V gives CDR1 SGHRS, CDR2 YFSETQ. The CDR3 is made up of 15 amino acids. Trimming shortened V by 0 bases and J by 5 bases, and 12 bases separated the two germline ends. This CDR3 is CASSLGGLPNNEQFF. In nucleotides, the CDR3 is TGCGCCAGCAGCTTGGGGGGCCTCCCAAACAATGAGCAGTTCTTC. Supplemented by reference TRBV5-1 and TRBJ2-1, the full variable domain reads KAGVTQTPRYLIKTRGQQVTLSCSPISGHRSVSWYQQTPGQGLQFLFEYFSETQRNKGNFPGRFSGRQFSNSRSEMNVSTLELGDSALYLCASSLGGLPNNEQFFGPGTRLTVL.

The chain carries TRBV29-1 and TRBJ1-1; no clear D gene. The V gene lost 4 bases and the J gene lost 7 bases, with 16 bases spanning the gap. This CDR3 spans 13 amino acids. From germline, CDR1 is SQVTM and CDR2 ANQGSEA. CDR3 nucleotides: TGCAGCGTTGTGGACCTCCGAGAGATTGAAGCTTTCTTT. As protein: CSVVDLREIEAFF.

This chain links TRBV5-4 with TRBJ2-5; 12 nucleotides line up with TRBD2. V gave up 4 bases and J gave up 5 bases; unmatched junction bases: 9. The CDR3 runs to 16 residues. The V gene's germline CDR1 is SGHNT and CDR2 YYREEE (reference sequence). The CDR3 DNA reads as TGTGCCAGCAGCCCGACTAGCGGGGGTAGTGGGGAGACCCAGTACTTC. Translating gives CASSPTSGGSGETQYF.

V gene TRBV6-5 combines with J gene TRBJ2-3; 7 bases fit TRBD2. This CDR3 contains 16 residues. In germline, CDR1 is MNHEY, CDR2 SVGAGI. V was pared by 0 bases and J by 2 bases, with 5 bases of the junction left unmatched. The chain's CDR3 is CASSYSPSGSTDTQYF. The CDR3 DNA reads as TGTGCCAGCAGTTACTCGCCTAGCGGATCCACAGATACGCAGTATTTT.

This clone was counted a single time. This sequence joins TRBV9 and TRBJ1-2; 7 nucleotides line up with TRBD1. Germline CDR1 is SGDLS and CDR2 is YYNGEE. This CDR3 spans 16 amino acids. J gave up 2 bases and V 2 bases, and 9 bases lay outside the gene matches. The CDR3 is CASSVGGTGVNYGYTF. CDR3 bases: TGTGCCAGCAGCGTTGGGGGAACAGGGGTAAACTATGGCTACACCTTC.

The V call is TRBV6-5, the J call TRBJ1-1; D call uncertain. V lost 0 bases to trimming and J lost 4 bases, with 15 bases between them. The CDR3 totals 16 residues. Germline CDR1 is MNHEY and CDR2 is SVGAGI. The CDR3 protein is CASSYSGLLLGTEAFF. CDR3 nucleotides: TGTGCCAGCAGTTACTCTGGTCTTCTCTTGGGCACTGAAGCTTTCTTT.

The chain couples TRBV4-1 to TRBJ2-2; TRBD1 agrees at 7 bases. Germline CDR1 MGHRA, CDR2 YSYEKL. This CDR3 region has 15 residues. Germline trimming cut 4 bases from V and 6 bases from J; bases unmatched to any gene: 8. CDR3 nucleotide sequence: TGCGCCAGCAGCCTTTTAGACAGGGTGGCCGGGGAGCTGTTTTTT. Its protein product is CASSLLDRVAGELFF.

This clone was seen just once. This chain links TRBV7-9 with TRBJ2-4, with 11 bases identical to TRBD1. This CDR3 has 19 residues. Trimming at V came to 5 bases and at J to 1 base, leaving 13 bases not matched to a gene. The germline V gene has CDR1 SEHNR and CDR2 FQNEAQ (reference sequence). CDR3 in amino acids: CASSPGQGGAKWAKNIQYF. Here the CDR3 DNA reads TGTGCCAGCAGCCCGGGACAGGGGGGAGCCAAGTGGGCCAAAAACATTCAGTACTTC.

This sequence joins TRBV11-3 and TRBJ1-2; a possible D gene is TRBD1 (5 bases). CDR3 length equals 17 residues. Trimming removed 0 bases at V and 2 bases at J, with 16 bases between. From germline, CDR1 is SGHNT and CDR2 YENEEA. CDR3 nucleotides: TGTGCCAGCAGCTTAGACGTATGGGGGGAAATAAACTATGGCTACACCTTC. Its translation is CASSLDVWGEINYGYTF.

This clone was observed a handful of times. V usage is TRBV4-1 and J usage is TRBJ2-3, with D uncertain. The length of the CDR3 is 16 residues. V dropped 0 bases and J dropped 6 bases, with 16 bases sitting between them. Germline CDR1 MGHRA, CDR2 YSYEKL. The chain's CDR3 is CASSQDPETFRDTQYF. The CDR3 DNA reads as TGCGCCAGCAGCCAAGATCCCGAGACTTTCAGGGATACGCAGTATTTT.

The chain links TRBV5-5 to TRBJ1-2; unclear D gene. The germline CDR1 and CDR2 sequences are SGHKS and YYEKEE (reference sequence). The length of the CDR3 is 12 residues. Trimming took off 3 bases at V and 8 bases at J, with 11 bases between the two ends. The CDR3: CASSWRTGGYTF. The CDR3 DNA reads as TGTGCCAGCAGCTGGCGGACGGGGGGCTACACCTTC.

This rearrangement joins TRBV2 to TRBJ1-4; D is possibly TRBD1 (6 bases). V lost 6 bases, J lost 7 bases, and 15 bases lay in between. Germline CDR1 SNHLY, CDR2 FYNNEI. This CDR3 comprises 14 residues. The CDR3 DNA sequence: TGTGCCAGCAGGGAAAGGGGGGGACGTGAAAAACTGTTTTTT. Translation gives CASRERGGREKLFF.

The chain has TRBV7-2 and TRBJ2-1; weak D call: TRBD2 (5 bases). CDR1 is SGHTA, CDR2 FQGNSA, per germline. The CDR3 runs to 15 residues. The germline V and J ends were trimmed by 2 bases and 0 bases, with 8 bases remaining between them. CDR3 in amino acids: CASSLLGSSYNEQFF. Written as DNA, the CDR3 is TGTGCCAGCAGCTTATTGGGGAGCTCCTACAATGAGCAGTTCTTC.

V usage is TRBV2 and J usage is TRBJ1-1; D gene unclear. The CDR3 runs to 13 residues. Trimming left V 2 bases short and J 3 bases short, with 7 bases between. From germline, CDR1 is SNHLY and CDR2 FYNNEI. CDR3 region: CASSEWGYTEAFF. As DNA, the CDR3 is TGTGCCAGCAGTGAATGGGGTTACACTGAAGCTTTCTTT.